The 30 T cell receptor beta chains below come from one sample, sequenced in a study of blood T cell repertoires in COVID-19. Data came from immunoSEQ multiplex PCR; TCRdb stores just in-frame clones and leaves some out. The sample lists 250,000 to 300,000 clones, 81% occurring once. The specimen was peripheral blood. The source of these receptors is a woman aged 60-70 years with active or convalescent COVID-19.

This chain joins TRBV27 and TRBJ2-5; D not certain. Germline CDR1 reads MNHEY; CDR2 reads SMNVEV (reference sequence). The V gene lost 3 bases and the J gene lost 4 bases, with 6 bases spanning the gap. The length of the CDR3 is 12 residues. DNA for the CDR3: TGTGCCAGCAGTTTCCCCCGAGAGACCCAGTACTTC. Its translation is CASSFPRETQYF.

There are a few counts of this clone. The chain uses TRBV27 and TRBJ1-6, with a tentative D call TRBD1 (6 bases). The CDR3 spans 14 residues. The V gene lost 6 bases and the J gene lost 6 bases, with 12 bases spanning the gap. Germline V gives CDR1 MNHEY, CDR2 SMNVEV (reference sequence). The CDR3 sequence: CASSYGQLNSPLHF. In DNA form, the CDR3 reads TGTGCCAGCAGCTACGGACAGCTTAATTCACCCCTCCACTTT.

The chain combines TRBV5-4 with TRBJ2-4; no clear D. This CDR3 has 15 amino acids. Germline CDR1 and CDR2: SGHNT and YYREEE (reference sequence). Trimming cost V 2 bases and J 3 bases, with 12 bases left between them. CDR3 amino acids: CASSFSQVGKNIQYF. The CDR3 DNA reads as TGTGCCAGCAGCTTCAGCCAGGTCGGCAAAAACATTCAGTACTTC.

CDR3 in amino acids: CASSVRPKGNYGYTF. For the CDR3, the DNA is TGCGCCAGCAGCGTCCGACCCAAGGGGAACTATGGCTACACCTTC. The gene calls are TRBV5-1 and TRBJ1-2, with D maybe TRBD1 (5 bases). The CDR3 is made up of 15 amino acids. CDR1 SGHRS and CDR2 YFSETQ come from the germline V gene. V lost 4 bases, J lost 2 bases, and 15 bases lay in between.

This chain links TRBV29-1 with TRBJ1-1; D is undetermined. CDR1 and CDR2 from the germline V gene are SQVTM and ANQGSEA. The V and J ends lost 5 bases and 4 bases respectively, with 23 bases between them. The CDR3 runs to 16 residues. The CDR3 DNA reads as TGCAGCGTTTATGGGCTCGGGATCCTAACGGTCACTGAAGCTTTCTTT. This sequence encodes CSVYGLGILTVTEAFF.

The V call is TRBV4-2, the J call TRBJ2-5; 11 bases fit TRBD2. Looked up from germline, CDR1 is LGHNA and CDR2 is YNFKEQ. V trimming: 0 bases; J trimming: 5 bases; junction bases outside the gene matches: 5. This CDR3 region has 16 residues. In nucleotides, the CDR3 is TGTGCCAGCAGCCAAGAGCCTAGCGGGGGGATTGAGACCCAGTACTTC. Its translation is CASSQEPSGGIETQYF.

This clone appeared a single time. The chain carries TRBV5-1 and TRBJ1-2; D may be TRBD1 (5 bases). CDR3 length: 14 residues. Trimming shortened V by 0 bases and J by 4 bases, and 10 bases separated the two germline ends. Germline V gene sequence: CDR1 SGHRS, CDR2 YFSETQ. CDR3 region: CASSLAARVYGYTF. CDR3 DNA sequence: TGCGCCAGCAGCTTGGCCGCCAGGGTCTATGGCTACACCTTC.

The chain employs TRBV24-1 and TRBJ2-1; D not certain. The CDR3 runs 13 residues. V was cut by 3 bases and J by 4 bases, with 6 bases left in between. Germline CDR1 reads KGHDR; CDR2 reads SFDVKD. This chain's CDR3 is CATSDGGYNEQFF. DNA of the CDR3: TGTGCCACCAGTGATGGCGGTTACAATGAGCAGTTCTTC.

The gene calls are TRBV6-2 or TRBV6-3 and TRBJ1-2; no definite D call. This CDR3 region has 15 residues. Germline V CDR1 and CDR2: MNHEY, SVGEGT. The germline V and J ends were trimmed by 0 bases and 5 bases, with 13 bases remaining between them. As DNA, the CDR3 is TGTGCCAGCAGTTACTCAGCGGGGAGTCCTTATGGCTACACCTTC. It encodes CASSYSAGSPYGYTF.

The V and J genes are TRBV4-1 and TRBJ2-7, with TRBD1 matching over 11 bases. Germline CDR1 is MGHRA and CDR2 is YSYEKL. This CDR3 has 17 residues. The trim removed 0 bases at V and 0 bases at J, leaving 4 bases unmatched. Written as DNA, the CDR3 is TGCGCCAGCAGCCAAGAAGCTGGACAGGGGGCCTCCTACGAGCAGTACTTC. It codes for CASSQEAGQGASYEQYF.

This clone was recorded once. The J gene is TRBJ1-2, the V gene TRBV30; no firm D call. The V end was cut by 0 bases, the J end by 1 base, with 9 bases between. Germline CDR1 is GTSNPN and CDR2 is SVGIG (reference sequence). The CDR3 is 14 residues long. The CDR3 coding sequence is TGTGCCTGGAGTGTATCTACGGTTAACTATGGCTACACCTTC. Its translation: CAWSVSTVNYGYTF. The full variable domain, in which reference TRBV30 and TRBJ1-2 provide the parts outside the CDR3, is SQTIHQWPATLVQPVGSPLSLECTVEGTSNPNLYWYRQAAGRGLQLLFYSVGIGQISSEVPQNLSASRPQDRQFILSSKKLLLSDSGFYLCAWSVSTVNYGYTFGSGTRLTVV.

This clone came up once. J is TRBJ1-2 and V is TRBV2; 12 bases line up with TRBD1. The germline V gene encodes CDR1 SNHLY and CDR2 FYNNEI. This CDR3 has 17 residues. After removal of 4 bases from V and 2 bases from J, the junction contained 8 bases not matched to a gene. The chain's CDR3 is CASSVRGGTGGNYGYTF. CDR3 DNA sequence: TGTGCCAGCAGTGTACGGGGAGGGACAGGGGGCAACTATGGCTACACCTTC.

The chain couples TRBV5-1 to TRBJ1-3; D gene ambiguous. Trimming cost V 1 base and J 0 bases, with 8 bases left between them. Germline V lookup: CDR1 SGHRS, CDR2 YFSETQ. CDR3 size: 15 residues. This CDR3 is CASSLLGSSGNTIYF. The CDR3 DNA reads TGCGCCAGCAGCTTGCTGGGGAGCTCTGGAAACACCATATATTTT.

This clone has just one count. The chain recombines TRBV7-3 with TRBJ2-7, with D possibly matching TRBD1 (5 bases). Deletions cut 1 base from V and 5 bases from J, with 15 bases between. Germline V CDR1 and CDR2: SGHTA, FQGTGA. This CDR3 contains 15 residues. This chain's CDR3 is CASSLKSQGGDEQYF. For the CDR3, the DNA is TGTGCCAGCAGCTTAAAGTCGCAGGGTGGGGACGAGCAGTACTTC.

The rearrangement links TRBV5-6 to TRBJ1-1; D is unresolved. The CDR3 runs to 16 residues. V was pared by 4 bases and J by 0 bases, with 16 bases between. From germline, CDR1 is SGHDT and CDR2 YYEEEE. The CDR3 spells CASSAFIDSLNTEAFF. CDR3 DNA sequence: TGTGCCAGCAGCGCCTTCATTGACTCCTTGAACACTGAAGCTTTCTTT.

The rearrangement links TRBV7-9 to TRBJ1-1; D remains ambiguous. Looked up from germline, CDR1 is SEHNR and CDR2 is FQNEAQ (reference sequence). Trimming removed 1 base from V and 0 bases from J, with 15 bases in between. The CDR3 length is 17 residues. CDR3 coding DNA: TGTGCCAGCAGCTTAGGAACCGGGTCGGGGATGAACACTGAAGCTTTCTTT. It yields the protein CASSLGTGSGMNTEAFF.

The V call is TRBV15, the J call TRBJ2-3, with TRBD2 identical over 10 bases. Trimming took 4 bases from V and 4 from J; bases not matched to a gene: 2. Germline CDR1 LNHNV, CDR2 YYDKDF (reference sequence). CDR3 size: 14 residues. The CDR3 region is CATSKRGGADTQYF. CDR3 sequence (DNA): TGTGCCACCAGCAAGCGGGGGGGAGCAGATACGCAGTATTTT.

This clone appeared once. CDR3 sequence: CASSLSGGNWNQPQHF. The CDR3 coding sequence is TGTGCCAGCAGCTTATCGGGCGGGAATTGGAATCAGCCCCAGCATTTT. The rearrangement links TRBV7-2 to TRBJ1-5, with D uncertain. Trimming took 2 bases from V and 4 from J, leaving 15 bases between them. Germline CDR1 SGHTA, CDR2 FQGNSA. This CDR3 spans 16 amino acids.

This clone has only one observation. This chain uses TRBV6-1 with TRBJ2-1, with 8 nucleotides matching TRBD1. The germline V gene has CDR1 MNHNS and CDR2 SASEGT. There are 17 residues in the CDR3. V gave up 4 bases and J gave up 2 bases; unmatched junction bases: 10. The CDR3 DNA reads as TGTGCCAGCAGTGTTACTGTGGGACAGGTGCCCTACAATGAGCAGTTCTTC. Encoded protein: CASSVTVGQVPYNEQFF.

This clone was observed a single time. The J gene is TRBJ2-2, the V gene TRBV5-1; tentative D call: TRBD2 (6 bases). V gave up 0 bases and J gave up 6 bases, with 15 bases separating them. The CDR3 has 16 residues. Germline loops: CDR1 SGHRS, CDR2 YFSETQ. CDR3 sequence (DNA): TGCGCCAGCAGCTTGGACGCCATGGGGGACTCCGGGGAGCTGTTTTTT. Amino acid sequence: CASSLDAMGDSGELFF.

This chain joins TRBV7-2 and TRBJ1-1, with D unclear. The CDR3 consists of 15 residues. Germline-derived CDR1 and CDR2 are SGHTA and FQGNSA. Trimming removed 1 base from V and 3 bases from J, with 12 bases in between. The chain's CDR3 is CASSLERSQDTEAFF. DNA for the CDR3: TGTGCCAGCAGCTTAGAGCGGTCCCAGGACACTGAAGCTTTCTTT.

The chain links TRBV7-2 to TRBJ2-7; 7 nucleotides agree with TRBD1. V shed 5 bases, J shed 3 bases, and the junction held 10 bases outside the gene matches. Germline values: CDR1 SGHTA, CDR2 FQGNSA. This CDR3 spans 15 amino acids. This CDR3 is CASSDQRTGDYEQYF. In nucleotides, the CDR3 is TGTGCCAGCAGCGATCAAAGAACAGGGGACTACGAGCAGTACTTC.

This clone turned up a few times. The V call is TRBV27, the J call TRBJ2-3; D is unresolved. This CDR3 has 15 residues. Trimming took 5 bases from V and 0 from J, leaving 12 bases between them. Germline assignment: CDR1 MNHEY and CDR2 SMNVEV (reference sequence). CDR3 sequence reads: CASSPQTPSTDTQYF. CDR3 sequence (DNA): TGTGCCAGCAGTCCCCAGACACCTAGCACAGATACGCAGTATTTT.

This chain uses TRBV4-1 with TRBJ2-2; TRBD1 matches 7 bases. J lost 1 base, V lost 6 bases, and 5 bases had no gene match. Germline CDR1 is MGHRA and CDR2 is YSYEKL. This CDR3 has 15 amino acids. Here the CDR3 DNA reads TGCGCCAGCAGTCAGGGACAGCAGAACACCGGGGAGCTGTTTTTT. Its translation: CASSQGQQNTGELFF.

V and J are TRBV7-8 and TRBJ2-5; maybe TRBD1 (5 bases). Germline V gene data show CDR1 as SGHVS and CDR2 as FQNEAQ. V was cut by 6 bases and J by 1 base, with 12 bases left in between. The CDR3 is 14 amino acids. For the CDR3, the DNA is TGTGCCAGCAGTTTTGGACATACCCAAGAGACCCAGTACTTC. Translated: CASSFGHTQETQYF.

The gene calls are TRBV29-1 and TRBJ1-3; 9 bases fit TRBD1. The V segment lost 5 bases and the J segment 4 bases; nucleotides outside the gene matches: 6. Germline V gives CDR1 SQVTM, CDR2 ANQGSEA. CDR3 length equals 14 residues. In DNA, the CDR3 is TGCAGCGTTCTACAGGGGGCAGGAGGAAACACCATATATTTT. It yields the protein CSVLQGAGGNTIYF.

V usage is TRBV6-5 and J usage is TRBJ1-3, with 9 bases matching TRBD1. V dropped 4 bases and J dropped 9; count of bases not matched to a gene: 7. Germline V lookup: CDR1 MNHEY, CDR2 SVGAGI. This CDR3 is 14 amino acids long. For the CDR3, the DNA is TGTGCCAGCAGTTCCTGGACAGGGGACGGCACCATATATTTT. Its translation is CASSSWTGDGTIYF.

This chain links TRBV6-5 with TRBJ1-4, with D unresolved. Trimming stripped 5 bases from V and 1 base from J, with 8 bases between. This CDR3 is 14 amino acids long. CDR1 and CDR2 from the germline V gene are MNHEY and SVGAGI. The CDR3 sequence: CASSPRRTNEKLFF. The CDR3 DNA reads TGTGCCAGCAGTCCCCGTAGAACTAATGAAAAACTGTTTTTT.

Notes on this clone: One end of the junction is discordant with germline, which a read error may explain. J is TRBJ2-1 and V is TRBV7-2, with TRBD2 matching over 8 bases. In germline, CDR1 is SGHTA, CDR2 FQGNSA. The CDR3 is 17 amino acids. This CDR3 reads CASSVAGLRDTYNEQFF. The CDR3 bases are TGTGCCAGCAGCGTAGCGGGGCTCCGGGACACCTACAATGAGCAGTTCTTC.

The chain carries TRBV4-2 and TRBJ1-4, with 8 positions matching TRBD1. Germline V gene lookup returns CDR1 LGHNA and CDR2 YNFKEQ. Trimming at V came to 0 bases and at J to 5 bases, leaving 5 bases not matched to a gene. This CDR3 comprises 16 residues. CDR3 region: CASSQDLGQGNEKLFF. For the CDR3, the DNA is TGTGCCAGCAGCCAAGATCTAGGACAGGGAAATGAAAAACTGTTTTTT.